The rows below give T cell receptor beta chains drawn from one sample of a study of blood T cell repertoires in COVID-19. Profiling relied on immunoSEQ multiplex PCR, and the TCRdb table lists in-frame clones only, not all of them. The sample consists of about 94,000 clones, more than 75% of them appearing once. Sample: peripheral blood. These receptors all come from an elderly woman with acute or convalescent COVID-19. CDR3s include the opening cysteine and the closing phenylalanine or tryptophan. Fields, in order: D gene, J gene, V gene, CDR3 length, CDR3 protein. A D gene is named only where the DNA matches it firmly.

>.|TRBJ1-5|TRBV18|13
CASSPEVNQPQHF
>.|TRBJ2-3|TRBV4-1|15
CASSQDRDERDTQYF
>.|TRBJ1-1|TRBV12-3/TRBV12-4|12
CASSLGDLGAFF
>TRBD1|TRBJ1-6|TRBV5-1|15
CASSDTGTDNSPLHF
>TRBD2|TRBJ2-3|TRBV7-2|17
CASSSRGSGRGTDTQYF
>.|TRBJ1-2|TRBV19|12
CASHTRGNGYTF
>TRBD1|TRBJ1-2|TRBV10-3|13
CAISATGNYGYTF
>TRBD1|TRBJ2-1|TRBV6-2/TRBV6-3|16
CASSYSKDRVYNEQFF
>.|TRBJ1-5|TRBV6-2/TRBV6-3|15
CASSYSGGASQPQHF
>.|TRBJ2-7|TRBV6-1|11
CASSNRDEQYF
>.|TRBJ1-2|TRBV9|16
CASSSPPGRGEYGYTF
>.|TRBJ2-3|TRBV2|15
CASSERTTGSDTQYF
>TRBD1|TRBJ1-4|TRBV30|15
CAWSYPDRANEKLFF